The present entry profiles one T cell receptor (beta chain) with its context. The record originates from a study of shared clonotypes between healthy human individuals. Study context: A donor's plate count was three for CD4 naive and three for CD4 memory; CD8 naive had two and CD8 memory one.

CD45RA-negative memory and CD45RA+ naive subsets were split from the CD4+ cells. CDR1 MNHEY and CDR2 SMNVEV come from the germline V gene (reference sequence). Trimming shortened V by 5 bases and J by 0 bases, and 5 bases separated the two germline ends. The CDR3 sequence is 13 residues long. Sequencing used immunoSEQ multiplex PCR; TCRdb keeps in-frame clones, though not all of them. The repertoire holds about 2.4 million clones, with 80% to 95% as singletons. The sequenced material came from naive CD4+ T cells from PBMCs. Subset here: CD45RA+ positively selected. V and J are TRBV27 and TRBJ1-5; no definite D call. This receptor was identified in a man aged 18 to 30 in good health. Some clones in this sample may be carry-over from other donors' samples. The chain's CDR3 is CASSGYSNQPQHF. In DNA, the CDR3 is TGTGCCAGCAGTGGTTATAGCAATCAGCCCCAGCATTTT.